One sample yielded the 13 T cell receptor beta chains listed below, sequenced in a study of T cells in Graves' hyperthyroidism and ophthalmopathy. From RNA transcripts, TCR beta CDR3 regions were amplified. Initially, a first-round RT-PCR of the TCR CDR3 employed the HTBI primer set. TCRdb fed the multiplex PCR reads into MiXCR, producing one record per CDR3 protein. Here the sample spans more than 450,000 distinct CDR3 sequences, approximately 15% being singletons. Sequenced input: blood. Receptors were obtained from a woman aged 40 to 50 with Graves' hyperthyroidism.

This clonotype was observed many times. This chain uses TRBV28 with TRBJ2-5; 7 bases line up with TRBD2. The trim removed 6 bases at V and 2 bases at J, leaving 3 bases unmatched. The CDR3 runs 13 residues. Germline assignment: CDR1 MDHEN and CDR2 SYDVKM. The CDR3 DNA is TGTGCCAGCAGCCTAGCGGTGCAAGAGACCCAGTACTTC. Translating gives CASSLAVQETQYF.

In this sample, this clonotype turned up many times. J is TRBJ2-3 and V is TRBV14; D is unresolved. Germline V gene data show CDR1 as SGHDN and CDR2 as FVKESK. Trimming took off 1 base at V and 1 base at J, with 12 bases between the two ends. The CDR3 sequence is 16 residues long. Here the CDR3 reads CASSQALFQGTDTQYF. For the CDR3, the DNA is TGTGCCAGCAGCCAAGCCCTTTTCCAAGGCACAGATACGCAGTATTTT. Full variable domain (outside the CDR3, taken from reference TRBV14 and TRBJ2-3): EAGVTQFPSHSVIEKGQTVTLRCDPISGHDNLYWYRRVMGKEIKFLLHFVKESKQDESGMPNNRFLAERTGGTYSTLKVQPAELEDSGVYFCASSQALFQGTDTQYFGPGTRLTVL.

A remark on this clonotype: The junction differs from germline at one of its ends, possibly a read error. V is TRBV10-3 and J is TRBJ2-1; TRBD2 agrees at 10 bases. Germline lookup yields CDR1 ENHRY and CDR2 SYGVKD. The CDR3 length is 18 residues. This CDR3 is CAISDPATSGKALLERFF. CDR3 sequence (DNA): TGTGCCATCAGTGATCCGGCCACTAGCGGGAAGGCGTTACTTGAGCGGTTCTTC.

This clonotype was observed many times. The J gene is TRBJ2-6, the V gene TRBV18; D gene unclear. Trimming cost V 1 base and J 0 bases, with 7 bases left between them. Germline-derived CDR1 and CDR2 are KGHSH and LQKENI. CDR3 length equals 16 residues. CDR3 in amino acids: CASSPQGFSGANVLTF. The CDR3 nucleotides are TGTGCCAGCTCACCACAGGGATTCTCTGGGGCCAACGTCCTGACTTTC.

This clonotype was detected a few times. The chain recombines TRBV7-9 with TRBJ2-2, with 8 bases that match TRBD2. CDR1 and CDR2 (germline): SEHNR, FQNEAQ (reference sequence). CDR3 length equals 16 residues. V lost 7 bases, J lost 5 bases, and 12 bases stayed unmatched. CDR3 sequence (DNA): TGTGCCAGCACCCCCACCGGGGGGGGAGGGACCGGGGAGCTGTTTTTT. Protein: CASTPTGGGGTGELFF. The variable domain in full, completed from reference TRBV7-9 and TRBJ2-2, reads DTGVSQNPRHKITKRGQNVTFRCDPISEHNRLYWYRQTLGQGPEFLTYFQNEAQLEKSRLLSDRFSAERPKGSFSTLEIQRTEQGDSAMYLCASTPTGGGGTGELFFGEGSRLTVL.

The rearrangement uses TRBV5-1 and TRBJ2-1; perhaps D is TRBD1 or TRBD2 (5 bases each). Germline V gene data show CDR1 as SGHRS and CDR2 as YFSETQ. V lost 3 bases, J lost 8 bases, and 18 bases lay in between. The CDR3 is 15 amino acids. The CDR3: CASSSTTGRGDEQFF. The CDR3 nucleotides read TGCGCCAGCAGCTCCACAACCGGACGGGGCGATGAGCAGTTCTTC.

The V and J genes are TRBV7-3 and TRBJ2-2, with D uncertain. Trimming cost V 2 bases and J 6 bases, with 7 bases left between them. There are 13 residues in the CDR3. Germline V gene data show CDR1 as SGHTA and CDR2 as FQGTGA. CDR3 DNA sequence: TGTGCCAGCAGCTTAGATGTACCCGGGGAGCTGTTTTTT. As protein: CASSLDVPGELFF. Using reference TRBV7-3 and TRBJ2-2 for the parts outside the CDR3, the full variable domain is GAGVSQTPSNKVTEKGKYVELRCDPISGHTALYWYRQSLGQGPEFLIYFQGTGAADDSGLPNDRFFAVRPEGSVSTLKIQRTERGDSAVYLCASSLDVPGELFFGEGSRLTVL.

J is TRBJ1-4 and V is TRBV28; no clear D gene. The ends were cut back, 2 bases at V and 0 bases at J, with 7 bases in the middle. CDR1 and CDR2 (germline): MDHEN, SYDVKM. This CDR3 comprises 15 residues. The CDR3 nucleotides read TGTGCCAGCAGTTTAGACCTTGCAACTAATGAAAAACTGTTTTTT. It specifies CASSLDLATNEKLFF.

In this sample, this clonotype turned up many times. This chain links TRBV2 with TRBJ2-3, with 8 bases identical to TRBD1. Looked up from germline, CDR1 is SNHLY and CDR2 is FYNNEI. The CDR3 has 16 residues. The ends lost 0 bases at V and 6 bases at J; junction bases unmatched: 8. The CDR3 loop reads CASSEAEAGGSDTQYF. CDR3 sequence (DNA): TGTGCCAGCAGTGAAGCGGAGGCAGGGGGCTCGGATACGCAGTATTTT.

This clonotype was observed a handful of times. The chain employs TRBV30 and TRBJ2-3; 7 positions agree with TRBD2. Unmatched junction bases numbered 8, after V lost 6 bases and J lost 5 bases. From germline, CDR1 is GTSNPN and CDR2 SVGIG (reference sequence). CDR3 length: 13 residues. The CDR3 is CACSGSGQDTQYF. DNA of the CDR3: TGTGCCTGTTCTGGTAGCGGGCAAGATACGCAGTATTTT.

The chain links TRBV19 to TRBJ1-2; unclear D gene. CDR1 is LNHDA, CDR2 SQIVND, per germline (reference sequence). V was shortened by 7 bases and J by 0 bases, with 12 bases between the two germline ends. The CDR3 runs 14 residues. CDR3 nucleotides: TGTGCCAGTACTAAAACGGGGACTAACTATGGCTACACCTTC. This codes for CASTKTGTNYGYTF.

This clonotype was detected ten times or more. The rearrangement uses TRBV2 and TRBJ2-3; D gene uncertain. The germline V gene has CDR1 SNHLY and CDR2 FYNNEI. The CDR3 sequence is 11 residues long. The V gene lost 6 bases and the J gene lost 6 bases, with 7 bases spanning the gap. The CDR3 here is CASRKADTQYF. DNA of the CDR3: TGTGCCAGCAGAAAAGCGGATACGCAGTATTTT. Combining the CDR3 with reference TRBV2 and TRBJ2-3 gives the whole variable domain EPEVTQTPSHQVTQMGQEVILRCVPISNHLYFYWYRQILGQKVEFLVSFYNNEISEKSEIFDDQFSVERPDGSNFTLKIRSTKLEDSAMYFCASRKADTQYFGPGTRLTVL.

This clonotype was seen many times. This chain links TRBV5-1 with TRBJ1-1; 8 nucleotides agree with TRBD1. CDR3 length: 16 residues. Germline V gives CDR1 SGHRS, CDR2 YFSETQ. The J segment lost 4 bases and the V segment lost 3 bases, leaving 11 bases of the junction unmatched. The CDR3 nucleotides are TGCGCCAGCAGCTCAACGGGACAGGCGACCGCCACTGAAGCTTTCTTT. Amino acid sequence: CASSSTGQATATEAFF.